This passage covers 25 T cell receptor delta chains from one sample sequenced in a study of γδ T cells in repeated Plasmodium falciparum infection. Vgamma9/Vdelta2+ and Vdelta2-negative gammadelta T cells were flow-sorted from PBMC for bulk sequencing. TCRdb re-called the multiplex PCR reads via CATT. The data hold about 51,000 delta-chain clones, with 1.5% to 2% observed a single time. The sequencing input was gamma-delta T cells from blood. Receptors originate from a pool of human donors (malaria-infected and uninfected, not separated).

Of note for this clone: Given a far larger clone just one base away, this is likely a sequencing read error. The same CDR3 arises from other DNA sequences in this sample as well. This chain uses TRDV3 with TRDJ1; 10 bases align to TRDD3. Since TCRdb gives no J gene, matching the DNA to germline was used here to assign it. There are 20 residues in the CDR3. Germline V lookup: CDR1 TVYSNPD, CDR2 GDNSRS (reference sequence). The V segment lost 2 bases and the J segment 2 bases; nucleotides outside the gene matches: 23. Here the CDR3 DNA reads TGTGCCTTTCTGTCTCCTACGTCAACCTATTTACTGGGGGATACCGATAAACTCATCTTT. Protein sequence: CAFLSPTSTYLLGDTDKLIF.

This clone was counted at least ten times. The TCRdb record carries a much larger clone's protein, which differs from this DNA's translation at residue 14; a read error is the likely cause, and the protein listed here is the DNA translation. V usage is TRDV2 and J usage is TRDJ3; 7 bases are a match to TRDD3. The J gene, left out of TCRdb, was set here by checking the DNA against germline. The germline CDR1 and CDR2 sequences are GEAIGNYY and EKD. This CDR3 is 17 amino acids long. As DNA, the CDR3 is TGTGCCTGTGACGGGTACTGGGGAGCCTGGGACACCCGACGGATGTTTTTC. It yields the protein CACDGYWGAWDTRRMFF.

This clone was recorded many times. A far larger clone lies a single base away; this is likely a read error. This sample also contains other DNA sequences that code for the same CDR3. The chain employs TRDV3 and TRDJ1, with TRDD2 as a possible D gene (5 bases). Here the J gene was assigned by germline matching of the DNA, as TCRdb has none. With 4 bases removed from V and 2 bases from J, the gap between germline ends came to 32 bases. The CDR3 covers 19 residues. The germline gives CDR1 TVYSNPD, CDR2 GDNSRS (reference sequence). The DNA of the CDR3 is TGTGCCTCTATCACCCTGCTTCCCATCTTCCCTTCGGAGACCGATAAACTCATCTTT. Protein product: CASITLLPIFPSETDKLIF.

This clone has only a few counts. TCRdb shows a much larger clone's protein in place of this DNA's translation, and the two differ at residue 4, likely through a read error; the protein shown is translated from the DNA. V and J are TRDV3 and TRDJ3; tentatively, D is TRDD3 (5 bases). As TCRdb names no J gene, one was assigned here on the basis of a DNA match to germline. V was shortened by 3 bases and J by 0 bases, with 15 bases between the two germline ends. The CDR3 length is 17 residues. The V gene's germline CDR1 is TVYSNPD and CDR2 GDNSRS (reference sequence). CDR3 bases: TGTGCCTTCCAGGGGAAAGGTAGCTCCTGGGACACCCGACAGATGTTTTTC. Amino acid sequence: CAFQGKGSSWDTRQMFF.

Details on this clone: For this DNA, TCRdb reports the protein of a much larger clone, which diverges at residue 8, most likely from a read error; the protein presented here is translated directly from the DNA. This sequence joins TRDV3 and TRDJ1, with 7 bases fitting TRDD3. No J segment appears in TCRdb, so it was assigned here by matching the sequence to germline. This CDR3 is built from 16 residues. Trimming removed 4 bases from V and 2 bases from J; junction bases left unmatched: 16. CDR1 is TVYSNPD, CDR2 GDNSRS, per germline (reference sequence). The CDR3 DNA reads as TGTGCCTCCCCCGGCTGGGGGGTACTTCGAACCGATAAACTCATCTTT. Translating gives CASPGWGVLRTDKLIF. Looking up the rest from reference TRDV3 and TRDJ1 gives the full variable domain: CDKVTQSSPDQTVASGSEVVLLCTYDTVYSNPDLFWYRIRPDYSFQFVFYGDNSRSEGADFTQGRFSVKHILTQKAFHLVISPVRTEDSATYYCASPGWGVLRTDKLIFGKGTRVTVEP.

The sample holds a few counts of this clone. The protein TCRdb gives is from a much larger clone and does not agree with this DNA's translation at residue 17, likely a read error; the protein shown here comes from the DNA. The V gene is listed as TRAV38-2/DV8; no J gene was called; the table's D call TRDD3 went unverified against the DNA. This CDR3 spans 19 amino acids. Germline V CDR1 and CDR2: TSESDYY, QEAYKQQN. CDR3 sequence: CAYRMLLGDTGFWTDKHIF. The CDR3 DNA reads as TGTGCTTATAGGATGCTACTGGGGGATACGGGTTTTTGGACCGATAAACACATCTTT.

This clone was seen at least ten times. The protein held in TCRdb is that of a much larger clone and does not match this DNA's translation at residue 8, likely because of a read error; the protein shown is translated from the DNA. The chain carries TRDV1 and TRDJ1; TRDD3 matches at 11 bases. TCRdb gives no J gene; it was assigned here by matching the DNA to germline. From germline, CDR1 is TSWWSYY and CDR2 QGS. There are 20 residues in the CDR3. Trimming removed 2 bases from V and 4 bases from J; junction bases left unmatched: 18. DNA for the CDR3: TGTGCTCTTGGGGAATCCTCCTGCGTCTGGGGGATACCGGGAGGCGATAAACTCATCTTT. Translated: CALGESSCVWGIPGGDKLIF.

This clone was found a few times. Only one base separates this from a far larger clonotype, so it likely reflects a read error. The rearrangement uses TRDV1 and TRDJ1; 12 bases line up with TRDD3. The J gene, not given by TCRdb, was assigned here from a germline match of the nucleotide sequence. This CDR3 spans 25 amino acids. The V gene's germline CDR1 is TSWWSYY and CDR2 QGS. Written as DNA, the CDR3 is TGCGCTCTTGGGTTTCGCGGCCTTTTCCATTTACTGGGGGATACTCCCTCTATAAACACCGATAAACTCATCTTT. Translation: CALGFRGLFHLLGDTPSINTDKLIF.

This clone was counted between two and nine times. This DNA translates differently at residue 7 from the TCRdb protein, which is that of a much larger clone; a read error is likely, and the protein shown is the DNA's own translation. V usage is TRDV1 and J usage is TRDJ3, with TRDD3 matching 8 bases. The J gene was missing in TCRdb and was found by matching the end of the DNA to germline. Germline loops: CDR1 TSWWSYY, CDR2 QGS. There are 26 residues in the CDR3. Trimming removed 2 bases from V and 0 bases from J; junction bases left unmatched: 27. The CDR3 loop reads CALGEYSLPRLYWGSTSSWDTRQMFF. As DNA, the CDR3 is TGTGCTCTTGGGGAATACAGCCTTCCGCGGTTGTACTGGGGGTCCACTAGCTCCTGGGACACCCGACAGATGTTTTTC.

This clone was counted only a few times. The protein that TCRdb holds for this DNA derives from a much larger clone and differs from the translated DNA at residue 11, which likely indicates a read error; the protein shown here is translated from the DNA. This sequence joins TRDV1 and TRDJ1; 9 positions match TRDD2. No J gene is reported in TCRdb; it was inferred here by comparing the DNA with germline. The CDR3 contains 22 residues. Germline loops: CDR1 TSWWSYY, CDR2 QGS. The V segment lost 4 bases and the J segment 0 bases; nucleotides outside the gene matches: 24. The CDR3 sequence: CALGGPAFLRTWGWRYTDKLIF. CDR3 DNA sequence: TGTGCTCTTGGGGGTCCCGCCTTCCTACGAACCTGGGGATGGAGGTACACCGATAAACTCATCTTT.

Many counts were recorded for this clone. The protein in TCRdb stems from a much larger clone and differs at residue 18 from this DNA's translation, likely a read error; here the protein is translated from the DNA. The V call is TRDV1, the J call TRDJ1, with 7 bases that match TRDD3. Germline matching of the DNA provided the J gene here, since TCRdb leaves it blank. CDR1 and CDR2 from the germline V gene are TSWWSYY and QGS. This CDR3 spans 22 amino acids. The ends lost 0 bases at V and 7 bases at J; junction bases unmatched: 29. This chain's CDR3 is CALGELKAHLLRLGLLRGKLIF. The CDR3 DNA reads TGTGCTCTTGGGGAACTAAAAGCCCATCTACTTAGACTGGGGTTGTTAAGAGGTAAACTCATCTTT.

In this sample, this clone turned up many times. This DNA translates differently at residue 19 from the TCRdb protein, which is that of a much larger clone; a read error is likely, and the protein shown is the DNA's own translation. The V gene is given as TRDV3, and no J gene call is available; the D call in the table, TRDD3, was not verified against the DNA. This CDR3 is built from 21 residues. From germline, CDR1 is TVYSNPD and CDR2 GDNSRS (reference sequence). The CDR3 sequence is CATLKTVILPGWCPYTDKPIF. The CDR3 DNA follows: TGTGCTACGCTCAAAACCGTTATCCTACCGGGCTGGTGCCCATACACCGATAAACCCATCTTT.

This clone was observed a few times. TCRdb's protein, taken from a much larger clone, differs from this DNA's translation at residue 10, likely owing to a read error; the protein displayed comes from the DNA. This chain uses TRDV1 with TRDJ1; tentative D call: TRDD3 (6 bases). Trimming took 5 bases from V and 3 from J, leaving 16 bases between them. The CDR3 runs 15 residues. The V gene's germline CDR1 is TSWWSYY and CDR2 QGS. CDR3 sequence: CALGTTGITPDKLIF. CDR3 nucleotides: TGTGCTCTTGGGACCACGGGGATTACGCCCGATAAACTCATCTTT.

The sample holds many counts of this clone. The protein that TCRdb holds for this DNA derives from a much larger clone and differs from the translated DNA at residue 16, which likely indicates a read error; the protein shown here is translated from the DNA. The rearrangement joins TRDV3 to TRDJ1, with 7 bases aligning to TRDD2. Assignment of the J gene here rests on matching the DNA to germline, because TCRdb gives none. The CDR3 contains 23 residues. J lost 0 bases, V lost 2 bases, and 33 bases had no gene match. Per germline, CDR1 TVYSNPD and CDR2 GDNSRS (reference sequence). The CDR3 here is CAFPIPTISAKHRYRTYTDKLIF. CDR3 sequence (DNA): TGTGCCTTTCCCATTCCTACGATCTCGGCGAAGCATAGATACCGCACGTACACCGATAAACTCATCTTT.

In regard to this clone: The protein that TCRdb holds for this DNA derives from a much larger clone and differs from the translated DNA at residue 14, which likely indicates a read error; the protein shown here is translated from the DNA. The gene calls are TRDV1 and TRDJ1; 8 nucleotides match TRDD3. TCRdb is silent on the J gene; assignment here came from matching the DNA to germline. The V segment lost 0 bases and the J segment 0 bases; nucleotides outside the gene matches: 15. This CDR3 spans 20 amino acids. CDR1 and CDR2 from the germline V gene are TSWWSYY and QGS. In DNA form, the CDR3 reads TGTGCTCTTGGGGAACTACGACCAACATGGGGATACTGGCACACCGATAAACTCATCTTT. Protein: CALGELRPTWGYWHTDKLIF.

As concerns this clone: TCRdb pairs this DNA with a much larger clone's protein that differs at residue 14, likely a read error; the protein shown was translated from the DNA. This chain uses TRDV1 with TRDJ1, with 9 bases that match TRDD3. TCRdb leaves out the J gene; it was filled in here by matching the DNA to germline. Germline V gene data show CDR1 as TSWWSYY and CDR2 as QGS. The CDR3 sequence is 23 residues long. With V trimmed by 1 base and J by 2 bases, 26 bases remained unmatched. CDR3 residues: CALGEPRSASQGYRGILTDKLIF. Written as DNA, the CDR3 is TGTGCTCTTGGGGAACCTCGGTCCGCCTCACAGGGATACCGGGGGATACTGACCGATAAACTCATCTTT.

Note on this clone: TCRdb has a much larger clone's protein, which differs at residue 11 from the translation of this DNA, likely because of a read error; what is shown is the protein translated from the DNA. V gene TRDV2 combines with J gene TRDJ1; 11 positions agree with TRDD3. The J gene, left out of TCRdb, was set here by checking the DNA against germline. There are 15 residues in the CDR3. Germline V lookup: CDR1 GEAIGNYY, CDR2 EKD. Germline trimming cut 3 bases from V and 6 bases from J; bases unmatched to any gene: 8. CDR3 coding DNA: TGTGCCTGTGACCCCCTGGGGGATACAGCGAATAAACTCATCTTT. Protein product: CACDPLGDTANKLIF.

This clone was seen many times. This sequence is one base from a far larger clone and is likely a read error. Other DNA sequences in this sample translate to the same CDR3. CDR3 nucleotide sequence: TGTGCTCTTGGGGAACTCTACGTTGGTAAACTCATCTTT. Its translation: CALGELYVGKLIF. The chain uses TRDV1 and TRDJ1; D is ambiguous. V was trimmed by 0 bases and J by 7 bases, leaving 9 bases between them. CDR1 and CDR2 (germline): TSWWSYY, QGS. The CDR3 runs 13 residues.

This clone was counted ten times or more. This DNA translates differently at residue 5 from the TCRdb protein, which is that of a much larger clone; a read error is likely, and the protein shown is the DNA's own translation. The V call is TRDV2, the J call TRDJ1, with D possibly being TRDD3 (5 bases). TCRdb records no J gene; here it was assigned by comparing the DNA to germline. Trimming took 6 bases from V and 0 from J, leaving 16 bases between them. The CDR3 is made up of 15 amino acids. CDR1 and CDR2 (germline): GEAIGNYY, EKD. CDR3 DNA: TGTGCCTGTCGCCGGGGGGGTCCGTACACCGATAAACTCATCTTT. Protein sequence: CACRRGGPYTDKLIF.

This clone was counted many times. The translation of this DNA and the TCRdb protein of a much larger clone differ at residue 14, probably owing to a read error; the protein shown here is translated from the DNA. The chain has TRDV2 and TRDJ1; TRDD3 matches at 11 bases. The J gene, left out of TCRdb, was set here by checking the DNA against germline. Germline values: CDR1 GEAIGNYY, CDR2 EKD. The V segment lost 0 bases and the J segment 3 bases; nucleotides outside the gene matches: 14. This CDR3 is built from 19 residues. The CDR3 protein is CACDTVSGGYSGYSDKLIF. The CDR3 DNA reads TGTGCCTGTGACACCGTTTCTGGGGGATACTCCGGGTACTCCGATAAACTCATCTTT.

This clone has just a few counts. The TCRdb protein, from a much larger clone, departs from this DNA's translation at residue 11, likely by read error; the protein shown derives from the DNA. CDR3: CACDALSSDKFIF. The DNA of the CDR3 is TGTGCCTGTGACGCCCTGTCGTCCGATAAATTCATCTTT. No J gene was assigned, while the V gene was called as TRDV2. The CDR3 loop spans 13 amino acids. The germline CDR1 and CDR2 sequences are GEAIGNYY and EKD.

This clone was counted a few times. TCRdb's protein, taken from a much larger clone, differs from this DNA's translation at residue 20, likely owing to a read error; the protein displayed comes from the DNA. The chain is built from TRDV3 and TRDJ1; 13 bases align to TRDD3. The CDR3 extends over 23 amino acids. Germline V gene sequence: CDR1 TVYSNPD, CDR2 GDNSRS (reference sequence). CDR3 loop: CAFTGEPPPAYWGIRFLTDRLIF. The CDR3 coding sequence is TGTGCCTTTACCGGGGAGCCTCCTCCCGCTTACTGGGGGATACGCTTTTTAACCGATAGACTCATCTTT.

This clone was seen at least ten times. The protein held in TCRdb is that of a much larger clone and does not match this DNA's translation at residue 19, likely because of a read error; the protein shown is translated from the DNA. The chain couples TRDV1 to TRDJ1; 9 positions match TRDD3. Germline matching of the DNA provided the J gene here, since TCRdb leaves it blank. The V segment lost 5 bases and the J segment 1 base; nucleotides outside the gene matches: 35. The germline V gene encodes CDR1 TSWWSYY and CDR2 QGS. This CDR3 has 25 amino acids. DNA of the CDR3: TGTGCTCTTGGGCGTCGTAGGCCTTTCCTAATGTTGGTTACTGGGGGACCGCTGTGCACCGATAAACTCATCTTT. Its protein is CALGRRRPFLMLVTGGPLCTDKLIF.

Worth noting for this clone: A far larger clone is only one base removed, so a read error is likely. Different DNA sequences within this sample yield the same CDR3. The rearrangement links TRDV2 to TRDJ1; 8 bases are shared with TRDD3. As TCRdb names no J gene, one was assigned here on the basis of a DNA match to germline. CDR1 GEAIGNYY and CDR2 EKD come from the germline V gene. The CDR3 loop spans 23 amino acids. The V and J ends lost 0 bases and 0 bases, in that order; junction bases with no gene match: 26. CDR3 sequence reads: CACDTLPTPGGRGRPTNTDKLIF. Written as DNA, the CDR3 is TGTGCCTGTGACACCCTCCCGACTCCTGGGGGACGCGGCCGGCCGACAAACACCGATAAACTCATCTTT.

This clone was counted between two and nine times. TCRdb's protein for this DNA is that of a much larger clone and differs from the translation at residue 3, likely a read error; the protein shown is the DNA translation. This chain joins TRDV1 and TRDJ1; 10 bases align to TRDD3. TCRdb offers no J gene call, so here the DNA was matched to germline to obtain one. Germline CDR1 and CDR2: TSWWSYY and QGS. CDR3 length equals 20 residues. CDR3 DNA sequence: TGTGCTCCTGGGGTCTTATACCGAGTCTGGGGGATATTAGGCACCGATAAACTCATCTTT. This gives the protein CAPGVLYRVWGILGTDKLIF.